Presented here are 28 T cell receptor beta chains from one specimen sequenced in a study of T cell responses to AZD1222 COVID-19 vaccine. The table came from immunoSEQ multiplex PCR; TCRdb's copy has only in-frame clones and leaves some out. The table lists 85,000 to 100,000 clones, around nine tenths of them singletons. This sample comprised peripheral blood, obtained on day 0 of AZD1222 vaccination. All receptors derive from an adult in good health.

V and J are TRBV18 and TRBJ1-3, with TRBD1 matching over 7 bases. Germline V gene lookup returns CDR1 KGHSH and CDR2 LQKENI. V lost 3 bases and J lost 5; bases outside the gene matches: 1. The CDR3 is 13 amino acids. CDR3: CASSPGQRNTIYF. CDR3 bases: TGTGCCAGCTCACCGGGACAGCGAAACACCATATATTTT.

V usage is TRBV6-5 and J usage is TRBJ2-5; a weak D match, TRBD2 (5 bases). Germline CDR1 MNHEY, CDR2 SVGAGI. V was shortened by 2 bases and J by 0 bases, with 10 bases between the two germline ends. The CDR3 extends over 15 amino acids. In nucleotides, the CDR3 is TGTGCCAGCAGTTACGTTGAAGCGGACCAAGAGACCCAGTACTTC. As protein: CASSYVEADQETQYF.

The chain employs TRBV3-1 (or the pseudogene TRBV3-2) and TRBJ2-1, with 7 bases identical to TRBD1. The CDR3 runs to 15 residues. Germline CDR1 and CDR2: LGHDT and YNNKEL (reference sequence). Trimming took 1 base from V and 7 from J; bases not matched to a gene: 7. Here the CDR3 DNA reads TGTGCCAGCAGCCAAGTAGGGGGACAGAGTAATGAGCAGTTCTTC. Amino acid sequence: CASSQVGGQSNEQFF.

J is TRBJ1-1 and V is TRBV30; possible D gene TRBD1, 5 bases. In germline, CDR1 is GTSNPN, CDR2 SVGIG (reference sequence). The germline V and J ends were trimmed by 0 bases and 0 bases, with 11 bases remaining between them. The CDR3 is made up of 15 amino acids. The CDR3 loop reads CAWSVRGHLNTEAFF. The CDR3 DNA sequence: TGTGCCTGGAGTGTACGAGGACATTTGAACACTGAAGCTTTCTTT. The full variable domain, rest sourced from reference TRBV30 and TRBJ1-1, is SQTIHQWPATLVQPVGSPLSLECTVEGTSNPNLYWYRQAAGRGLQLLFYSVGIGQISSEVPQNLSASRPQDRQFILSSKKLLLSDSGFYLCAWSVRGHLNTEAFFGQGTRLTVV.

The chain joins TRBV27 to TRBJ2-1, with 7 bases identical to TRBD2. Germline V gives CDR1 MNHEY, CDR2 SMNVEV (reference sequence). Trimming at V came to 0 bases and at J to 6 bases, leaving 8 bases not matched to a gene. This CDR3 contains 16 residues. The CDR3, as DNA: TGTGCCAGCAGTTTATCACGGGGGGTTGTGCTCAATGAGCAGTTCTTC. Translating it yields CASSLSRGVVLNEQFF.

V and J are TRBV7-6 and TRBJ2-1, with D hard to call. Germline lookup yields CDR1 SGHVS and CDR2 FNYEAQ. The CDR3 length is 12 residues. V lost 5 bases to trimming and J lost 7 bases, with 9 bases between them. The CDR3 DNA sequence: TGTGCCAGCAGCGTCACATGGAATGAGCAGTTCTTC. Amino acids: CASSVTWNEQFF.

This chain joins TRBV7-9 and TRBJ2-1, with 7 bases that match TRBD2. The CDR3 spans 19 residues. Losses at the gene ends were 1 base for V and 7 bases for J; bases not matched to a gene: 19. Per the germline V gene, CDR1 is SEHNR and CDR2 is FQNEAQ (reference sequence). In nucleotides, the CDR3 is TGTGCCAGCAGCTTAGGATCTTTTGGGGGGGTCGGAACGAAGAATGAGCAGTTCTTC. Translation gives CASSLGSFGGVGTKNEQFF.

V gene TRBV19 combines with J gene TRBJ2-2; 8 bases map to TRBD1. V lost 5 bases and J lost 7; bases outside the gene matches: 9. Germline CDR1 and CDR2: LNHDA and SQIVND (reference sequence). CDR3 length equals 15 residues. In DNA form, the CDR3 reads TGTGCCAGTAGTGCCTACCGGGACAGGAGCGGGGAGCTGTTTTTT. This gives the protein CASSAYRDRSGELFF.

The rearrangement joins TRBV6-5 to TRBJ2-3, with D tentatively TRBD1 (5 bases). Germline V lookup: CDR1 MNHEY, CDR2 SVGAGI. V lost 0 bases and J lost 6, with 13 bases in between. This CDR3 contains 15 residues. The CDR3 nucleotides read TGTGCCAGCAGTTACTCGTCGCAGGGTGAGGATACGCAGTATTTT. Its protein product is CASSYSSQGEDTQYF.

The chain couples TRBV18 to TRBJ2-1, with a weak D call TRBD1 (5 bases). CDR1 KGHSH and CDR2 LQKENI come from the germline V gene. Trimming took off 6 bases at V and 5 bases at J, with 38 bases between the two ends. The CDR3 is 22 amino acids. The CDR3 region has the DNA TGTGCCAGCTCCCCCAGCAGCCCGTTGAGTAACCAAGGGGCGACCTTCGACAATGAGCAGTTCTTC. It is translated as CASSPSSPLSNQGATFDNEQFF.

The chain is built from TRBV21-1 and TRBJ1-2; TRBD1 is the table's D call, not checked against the DNA. TRBV21-1 is deemed a pseudogene. The CDR3 sequence is 15 residues long. The CDR3 region is CASSKAGQGSSGYTF. The CDR3 nucleotides are TGTGCCAGCAGCAAAGCAGGGCAGGGAAGTAGTGGCTACACCTTC.

The rearrangement links TRBV10-3 to TRBJ2-1; D could derive from TRBD1 or TRBD2 (5 bases each). Germline V gives CDR1 ENHRY, CDR2 SYGVKD. The CDR3 is made up of 15 amino acids. V gave up 6 bases and J gave up 2 bases, with 14 bases separating them. CDR3 protein: CAIRDSEGPYNEQFF. CDR3 sequence (DNA): TGTGCCATCAGGGACTCCGAGGGGCCCTACAATGAGCAGTTCTTC.

The CDR3 spells CASSSSQGNTIYF. CDR3 nucleotide sequence: TGTGCCAGCAGTTCTTCACAGGGGAACACCATATATTTT. This chain joins TRBV12-3 or TRBV12-4 and TRBJ1-3; 7 bases map to TRBD1. The CDR3 totals 13 residues. V lost 4 bases to trimming and J lost 7 bases; unmatched junction nucleotides: 4.

This chain links TRBV6-2 or TRBV6-3 with TRBJ1-1; 8 positions agree with TRBD1. Germline values: CDR1 MNHEY, CDR2 SVGEGT. The CDR3 totals 18 residues. The V and J ends lost 0 bases and 4 bases, in that order; junction bases with no gene match: 13. The CDR3: CASSYSNRPGGVGTEAFF. The CDR3 DNA sequence: TGTGCCAGCAGTTACTCGAATCGGCCAGGGGGCGTCGGCACTGAAGCTTTCTTT.

Turning to this clone: This same CDR3 is encoded by further DNA sequences in the sample. The chain is built from TRBV18 and TRBJ2-5, with D unresolved. Looked up from germline, CDR1 is KGHSH and CDR2 is LQKENI. The CDR3 contains 11 residues. V was pared by 3 bases and J by 4 bases, with 3 bases between. The CDR3 is CASSPGETQYF. The CDR3 DNA reads TGTGCCAGCTCACCGGGAGAGACCCAGTACTTC.

Only one count was recorded for this clone. The rearrangement links TRBV18 to TRBJ2-3; D call uncertain. Germline CDR1 and CDR2: KGHSH and LQKENI. Trimming took off 1 base at V and 4 bases at J, with 9 bases between the two ends. CDR3 length: 14 residues. The CDR3 coding sequence is TGTGCCAGCTCACCACAAGGGAATGCAGATACGCAGTATTTT. Translation: CASSPQGNADTQYF. Supplemented by reference TRBV18 and TRBJ2-3, the full variable domain reads NAGVMQNPRHLVRRRGQEARLRCSPMKGHSHVYWYRQLPEEGLKFMVYLQKENIIDESGMPKERFSAEFPKEGPSILRIQQVVRGDSAAYFCASSPQGNADTQYFGPGTRLTVL.

This clone was picked up one time. The chain combines TRBV18 with TRBJ1-2; the match to TRBD1 covers 7 bases. The CDR3 extends over 14 amino acids. Germline V gene data show CDR1 as KGHSH and CDR2 as LQKENI. The trim removed 3 bases at V and 4 bases at J, leaving 5 bases unmatched. This CDR3 reads CASSPTGEFYGYTF. For the CDR3, the DNA is TGTGCCAGCTCACCTACAGGGGAATTCTATGGCTACACCTTC. Full variable domain (outside the CDR3, taken from reference TRBV18 and TRBJ1-2): NAGVMQNPRHLVRRRGQEARLRCSPMKGHSHVYWYRQLPEEGLKFMVYLQKENIIDESGMPKERFSAEFPKEGPSILRIQQVVRGDSAAYFCASSPTGEFYGYTFGSGTRLTVV.

The rearrangement uses TRBV4-2 and TRBJ2-2; the D is unclear. The CDR3 length is 14 residues. Deletions cut 7 bases from V and 1 base from J, with 10 bases between. CDR1 and CDR2 (germline): LGHNA, YNFKEQ. The CDR3, as DNA: TGTGCCAGCATGCCGGTCGAGAACACCGGGGAGCTGTTTTTT. Its translation: CASMPVENTGELFF.

The chain links TRBV19 to TRBJ1-6, with 8 nucleotides matching TRBD1. The V gene's germline CDR1 is LNHDA and CDR2 SQIVND (reference sequence). The CDR3 covers 15 residues. The junction had 6 bases not matched to a gene; V was cut back by 2 bases and J by 9 bases. The CDR3, as DNA: TGTGCCAGTAGTATAAGTCAGGGGGCAAGTTCACCCCTCCACTTT. Translation gives CASSISQGASSPLHF.

V usage is TRBV10-1 and J usage is TRBJ2-2; 10 bases line up with TRBD1. V lost 3 bases to trimming and J lost 4 bases; unmatched junction nucleotides: 8. The CDR3 is made up of 17 amino acids. Germline-derived CDR1 and CDR2 are WNHNN and SYGVQD (reference sequence). The CDR3 sequence: CASSEYSRQGATGELFF. The DNA of the CDR3 is TGCGCCAGCAGTGAATATTCCAGACAGGGGGCCACCGGGGAGCTGTTTTTT.

The chain is built from TRBV25-1 and TRBJ2-5, with D hard to call. Germline values: CDR1 MGHDK, CDR2 SYGVNS. The CDR3 is made up of 11 amino acids. Trimming pared 4 bases from V and 3 bases from J, leaving 3 bases between. CDR3 sequence (DNA): TGTGCCAGCAGTGGTGAAGAGACCCAGTACTTC. As protein: CASSGEETQYF.

This chain links TRBV9 with TRBJ1-1; TRBD1 might be the D (5 bases). The CDR3 runs 15 residues. Trimming took 4 bases from V and 4 from J, leaving 17 bases between them. Germline values: CDR1 SGDLS, CDR2 YYNGEE. In DNA form, the CDR3 reads TGTGCCAGCAGCCTGCGGGTGGGGGGAGGCACTGAAGCTTTCTTT. Its translation: CASSLRVGGGTEAFF.

The gene calls are TRBV28 and TRBJ1-2; 7 bases are a match to TRBD1. Germline CDR1 and CDR2: MDHEN and SYDVKM. J was trimmed by 2 bases and V by 5 bases; bases with no gene match: 8. This CDR3 has 15 amino acids. CDR3 nucleotide sequence: TGTGCCAGCAGTCCGACCGGACAGGCGAACTATGGCTACACCTTC. It is translated as CASSPTGQANYGYTF.

This rearrangement joins TRBV5-1 to TRBJ2-2; tentative D call: TRBD2 (5 bases). CDR3 length equals 14 residues. The germline CDR1 and CDR2 sequences are SGHRS and YFSETQ. The ends were cut back, 6 bases at V and 4 bases at J, with 13 bases in the middle. This CDR3 is CASTPSGPTGELFF. In nucleotides, the CDR3 is TGCGCCAGCACCCCCAGCGGCCCCACCGGGGAGCTGTTTTTT. The full variable domain, in which reference TRBV5-1 and TRBJ2-2 provide the parts outside the CDR3, is KAGVTQTPRYLIKTRGQQVTLSCSPISGHRSVSWYQQTPGQGLQFLFEYFSETQRNKGNFPGRFSGRQFSNSRSEMNVSTLELGDSALYLCASTPSGPTGELFFGEGSRLTVL.

This sequence joins TRBV5-1 and TRBJ2-5; weak D call: TRBD2 (6 bases). This CDR3 region has 14 residues. Germline assignment: CDR1 SGHRS and CDR2 YFSETQ. The ends were cut back, 3 bases at V and 5 bases at J, with 14 bases in the middle. The CDR3 DNA follows: TGCGCCAGCAGCTGGGGACTGCAGGTCGAGACCCAGTACTTC. Protein sequence: CASSWGLQVETQYF.

The genes are TRBV5-4 and TRBJ1-3, with D possibly matching TRBD1 (6 bases). There are 16 residues in the CDR3. Germline V gene sequence: CDR1 SGHNT, CDR2 YYREEE (reference sequence). V was pared by 0 bases and J by 0 bases, with 10 bases between. DNA for the CDR3: TGTGCCAGCAGCTTGGATATCAGGGGCTCTGGAAACACCATATATTTT. The encoded protein is CASSLDIRGSGNTIYF.

The chain carries TRBV3-1 (or the pseudogene TRBV3-2) and TRBJ2-6; D remains ambiguous. From germline, CDR1 is LGHDT and CDR2 YNNKEL (reference sequence). V was cut by 4 bases and J by 0 bases, with 10 bases left in between. The CDR3 runs 16 residues. CDR3 nucleotide sequence: TGTGCCAGCAGCCGCTTTTCTACCTCTGGGGCCAACGTCCTGACTTTC. It translates to CASSRFSTSGANVLTF.

The chain links TRBV19 to TRBJ1-2, with unresolved D. Germline CDR1 LNHDA, CDR2 SQIVND (reference sequence). V dropped 6 bases and J dropped 4 bases, with 18 bases sitting between them. CDR3 length equals 15 residues. This chain's CDR3 is CASRRLVGETYGYTF. As DNA, the CDR3 is TGTGCCAGTAGGCGCCTGGTTGGGGAAACCTATGGCTACACCTTC.